This is a list of T cell receptor beta chains from one sample in a study of T cells after yellow fever vaccination. TCRdb reprocessed the 5' RACE reads via MiXCR and lists one record per CDR3 protein. The table shows about 260,000 distinct CDR3 sequences, with 13% occurring only once. Specimen: CD4+ T cells sorted from PBMCs, collected 45 days after the yellow fever booster vaccination. The receptors come from a young man who received the YFV17D yellow fever vaccine. Both conserved end residues are part of each CDR3. A D gene is named only where the DNA matches it firmly. Size values are once, few and many counts, or a class for expanded clones, and some rows have none.

D,V,size,J,CDR3,DNA
TRBD2,TRBV27,few,TRBJ2-3,CASSVLAVHTDTQYF,TGTGCCAGCAGCGTTCTAGCGGTTCACACAGATACGCAGTATTTT
TRBD1,TRBV9,few,TRBJ1-5,CASSPTGVEQPQHF,TGTGCCAGCAGCCCGACAGGGGTGGAGCAGCCCCAGCATTTT
TRBD2,TRBV20-1,many,TRBJ2-1,CSASLLAGGPVHEQFF,TGCAGTGCTAGCCTGCTAGCGGGAGGGCCGGTACATGAGCAGTTCTTC
-,TRBV6-1,-,TRBJ2-3,CASTQGHPTDTQYF,TGTGCCAGCACCCAAGGACATCCCACAGATACGCAGTATTTT
TRBD1,TRBV6-5,-,TRBJ1-3,CASSYSRDDRAGNTIYF,TGTGCCAGCAGTTACTCGAGAGATGACAGGGCTGGAAACACCATATATTTT
TRBD1,TRBV19,few,TRBJ2-5,CASRDRGHETQYF,TGTGCCAGTCGGGACAGGGGGCACGAGACCCAGTACTTC
TRBD2,TRBV7-2,-,TRBJ2-3,CASSRTSGYSTDTQYF,TGTGCCAGCAGCCGTACTAGCGGGTATAGCACAGATACGCAGTATTTT
-,TRBV10-3,-,TRBJ2-6,CATPRSGNRSGANVLTF,TGTGCCACCCCAAGGTCCGGAAACCGCTCTGGGGCCAACGTCCTGACTTTC
-,TRBV7-9,-,TRBJ2-7,CASSLWIGNNYEQYF,TGTGCCAGCAGCTTATGGATAGGGAACAACTACGAGCAGTACTTC
-,TRBV29-1,many,TRBJ1-1,CSVIEANLAFF,TGCAGCGTTATTGAAGCGAACCTAGCTTTCTTT
-,TRBV20-1,few,TRBJ2-4,CSAESRALAKNIQYF,TGCAGTGCGGAGAGCAGGGCATTAGCCAAAAACATTCAGTACTTC
TRBD1,TRBV27,few,TRBJ2-7,CASSHETGAGEQYF,TGTGCCAGCAGTCACGAAACAGGGGCTGGCGAGCAGTACTTC
TRBD1,TRBV20-1,-,TRBJ2-2,CSAPTTTGGGELFF,TGCAGTGCGCCCACAACGACAGGGGGCGGGGAGCTGTTTTTT
-,TRBV7-6,-,TRBJ2-3,CASSPTVRGDTQYF,TGTGCCAGCAGCCCCACCGTCCGGGGGGATACGCAGTATTTT
TRBD2,TRBV7-2,few,TRBJ2-5,CASTRTSGETQYF,TGTGCCAGCACCCGGACTAGCGGAGAGACCCAGTACTTC
TRBD1,TRBV7-2,-,TRBJ2-3,CASSLGRDRGPYMQYF,TGTGCCAGCAGCTTAGGGCGGGACAGGGGGCCATATATGCAGTATTTT
TRBD2,TRBV12-3/TRBV12-4,-,TRBJ2-1,CASSLQVGQRENNEQFF,TGTGCCAGCAGTTTACAAGTGGGCCAGCGGGAGAACAATGAGCAGTTCTTC
TRBD1,TRBV20-1,few,TRBJ1-1,CSSTPGTGDTEAFF,TGCAGTTCTACACCCGGGACAGGGGACACTGAAGCTTTCTTT
-,TRBV30,-,TRBJ2-6,CAWSVRAGSGANVLTF,TGTGCCTGGAGTGTACGGGCTGGATCTGGGGCCAACGTCCTGACTTTC
-,TRBV5-1,-,TRBJ2-3,CASSFTTDTQYF,TGCGCCAGCAGCTTTACCACAGATACGCAGTATTTT
TRBD2,TRBV7-9,-,TRBJ2-1,CASSPGTSGSSEQFF,TGTGCCAGCAGCCCTGGGACTAGCGGGAGTTCTGAGCAGTTCTTC
-,TRBV7-2,-,TRBJ2-7,CACSSQSFSEQYF,TGTGCCTGCAGCTCCCAGTCCTTTTCCGAGCAGTACTTC
-,TRBV9,many,TRBJ2-2,CASSLRGGNTGELFF,TGTGCCAGCAGCCTACGCGGAGGGAACACCGGGGAGCTGTTTTTT
-,TRBV10-3,-,TRBJ2-4,CAISAGGKNIQYF,TGTGCCATCAGTGCGGGCGGAAAAAACATTCAGTACTTC
TRBD2,TRBV6-1,-,TRBJ2-1,CASSVSGSSYNEQFF,TGTGCCAGCAGTGTAAGCGGGAGCTCCTACAATGAGCAGTTCTTC
-,TRBV12-3/TRBV12-4,few,TRBJ2-7,CASSLGAERRSGEQYF,TGTGCCAGCAGTTTAGGGGCGGAGCGGAGGTCCGGCGAGCAGTACTTC
TRBD2,TRBV10-3,few,TRBJ2-5,CAISEWRERERRETQYF,TGTGCCATCAGTGAGTGGAGAGAGCGGGAGCGGCGGGAGACCCAGTACTTC
-,TRBV7-9,many,TRBJ2-1,CASRQGVGQFF,TGTGCCAGCAGACAGGGCGTGGGGCAGTTCTTC
TRBD2,TRBV18,few,TRBJ2-1,CASSPPGGSYNEQFF,TGTGCCAGCTCACCACCGGGCGGGAGCTACAATGAGCAGTTCTTC
TRBD2,TRBV12-3/TRBV12-4,-,TRBJ2-3,CASSYSGKTDTQYF,TGTGCCAGCAGCTATAGCGGGAAAACAGATACGCAGTATTTT
-,TRBV4-3,-,TRBJ2-7,CASSQDFTSYEQYF,TGCGCCAGCAGCCAAGATTTCACATCCTACGAGCAGTACTTC
TRBD2,TRBV5-1,-,TRBJ2-1,CASSASPLALSYNEQFF,TGCGCCAGCAGCGCCTCCCCACTAGCGCTATCTTACAATGAGCAGTTCTTC
TRBD2,TRBV30,-,TRBJ2-5,CAWSKGLANQETQYF,TGTGCCTGGAGTAAGGGACTAGCAAACCAAGAGACCCAGTACTTC
TRBD1,TRBV15,-,TRBJ2-7,CATSSGQGPYEQYF,TGTGCCACCAGCTCGGGACAGGGACCCTACGAGCAGTACTTC
-,TRBV29-1,few,TRBJ2-7,CSVRTQGGEQYF,TGCAGCGTCCGAACACAGGGTGGCGAGCAGTACTTC
-,TRBV7-3,few,TRBJ2-3,CASSAGTSTDTQYF,TGTGCCAGCAGCGCCGGGACTAGCACAGATACGCAGTATTTT
-,TRBV12-3/TRBV12-4,-,TRBJ1-5,CASSFGRSGNQPQHF,TGTGCCAGCAGTTTCGGGCGAAGTGGCAATCAGCCCCAGCATTTT
TRBD2,TRBV7-9,few,TRBJ2-3,CASSSTSGSPTDTQYF,TGTGCCAGCAGCTCCACTAGCGGGAGCCCCACAGATACGCAGTATTTT
TRBD2,TRBV11-2,few,TRBJ2-5,CASIIIKLAGGQGETQYF,TGTGCCAGCATCATTATTAAACTAGCGGGAGGGCAGGGGGAGACCCAGTACTTC
-,TRBV18,-,TRBJ1-5,CASSMDRGSNQPQHF,TGTGCCAGCTCAATGGACAGAGGAAGCAATCAGCCCCAGCATTTT
-,TRBV3-1,-,TRBJ1-4,CASKRSGEKLFF,TGTGCCAGCAAGAGGAGCGGTGAAAAACTGTTTTTT
TRBD1,TRBV20-1,-,TRBJ2-7,CSAQLGTGAYEQYF,TGCAGTGCACAGCTGGGGACAGGCGCCTACGAGCAGTACTTC
-,TRBV4-2,few,TRBJ2-1,CASSQVGIGVAEQFF,TGTGCCAGCAGCCAAGTTGGGATCGGGGTAGCGGAGCAGTTCTTC
-,TRBV28,-,TRBJ1-2,CASRDWNYGYTF,TGTGCCAGCCGGGACTGGAATTATGGCTACACCTTC
-,TRBV5-6,few,TRBJ2-7,CASSFTGSEQYF,TGTGCCAGCAGTTTCACGGGAAGCGAGCAGTACTTC
TRBD2,TRBV20-1,-,TRBJ2-3,CSAVAGRGTDSQYF,TGCAGTGCTGTAGCGGGACGGGGCACAGATTCGCAGTATTTT
-,TRBV29-1,-,TRBJ2-5,CSVGGVGETQYF,TGCAGCGTTGGGGGGGTGGGAGAGACCCAGTACTTC
-,TRBV29-1,many,TRBJ2-2,CSVEASSNTGELFF,TGCAGCGTTGAAGCGTCTAGCAACACCGGGGAGCTGTTTTTT